This entry is about one TCR beta chain. Its specificity is unknown. V was clipped by 0 bases and J by 3 bases, with 10 bases between them. Germline CDR1 and CDR2: SGHRS and YFSETQ. This CDR3 spans 15 amino acids. The source of the sample is a study of cytomegalovirus exposure and HLA in healthy donors. Study overall: Early released data comprised around 80 million unique TCRs from HLA-typed donors.

In the PCR, 60 Vbeta and 13 Jbeta primers were used. The method was immunoSEQ multiplex PCR; TCRdb's version includes in-frame clones alone and lacks a portion of them. Its table records about 200,000 clones. Findings of the study overall: Some V segments could not be told apart, so they were left out, TRBV6-2 and TRBV6-3 among them. Upon later analysis, HLA-associated TCR beta chains proved more clonally expanded than other, equally common chains. HLA-A and HLA-B allele assignments for most subjects were reportedly predicted accurately using TCR beta sequences.

The receptor comes from a girl between 2 and 10 years old in good health and CMV-seropositive. The sample was PBMCs. The chain employs TRBV5-1 and TRBJ2-1, with D possibly TRBD2 on 6 matching bases. The CDR3 DNA is TGCGCCAGCAGCTTGGCGGGGGTCCTCTACAATGAGCAGTTCTTC. This translates into CASSLAGVLYNEQFF. The entire variable domain, with the rest obtained from reference TRBV5-1 and TRBJ2-1, is as follows: KAGVTQTPRYLIKTRGQQVTLSCSPISGHRSVSWYQQTPGQGLQFLFEYFSETQRNKGNFPGRFSGRQFSNSRSEMNVSTLELGDSALYLCASSLAGVLYNEQFFGPGTRLTVL.